The 26 T cell receptor beta chains below come from one sample, sequenced in a study of regulatory T cells in long-lasting Graves disease. The time point here: newly diagnosed GD, antithyroid drugs for less than 3 months. With RNA extracted from PBMCs as input, the TCR library was made. Sequencing libraries for TCR beta were prepared with iRepertoire HTBI primers and Arm-PCR of CDR3 regions. TCRdb itself ran the multiplex PCR reads through MiXCR, one entry per CDR3 protein. Among about 540,000 distinct CDR3 sequences, 13% were seen once, and the ten largest hold roughly 10%. In addition, the sample was reused for a study of T cells in Graves' hyperthyroidism and ophthalmopathy.

Specimen: peripheral blood mononuclear cells (PBMCs), collected at new diagnosis, from a patient treated with antithyroid drugs. These receptors were collected from a man under 40 with Graves disease.

This clonotype has at least ten counts. The rearrangement joins TRBV14 to TRBJ2-2; D is ambiguous. The V end lost 6 bases, the J end lost 4 bases, and 12 bases lay between the germline ends. This CDR3 region has 14 residues. CDR1 and CDR2 (germline): SGHDN, FVKESK. The CDR3 loop is CASSPTHSTGELFF. The CDR3 DNA reads as TGTGCCAGCAGTCCTACCCACTCCACCGGGGAGCTGTTTTTT.

This clonotype occurred many times. CDR3 sequence: CASSVDSYNSPLHF. The DNA for the CDR3 is TGTGCCAGCAGTGTGGACAGCTATAATTCACCCCTCCACTTT. V usage is TRBV2 and J usage is TRBJ1-6; tentatively, D is TRBD1 (6 bases). Trimming took 4 bases from V and 3 from J, leaving 7 bases between them. The CDR3 covers 14 residues. The germline V gene has CDR1 SNHLY and CDR2 FYNNEI.

The chain joins TRBV4-1 to TRBJ2-7; TRBD1 or TRBD2 may be the D gene (5 bases each). Trimming shortened V by 4 bases and J by 4 bases, and 11 bases separated the two germline ends. The CDR3 covers 13 residues. Germline V gives CDR1 MGHRA, CDR2 YSYEKL. This CDR3 reads CASSLREGYEQYF. CDR3 DNA sequence: TGCGCCAGCAGCCTACGTGAGGGGTACGAGCAGTACTTC.

This clonotype was detected ten times or more. The CDR3 DNA is TGTGCCAGCTCCAGACAGGGCTGGGAGACCCAGTACTTC. It encodes CASSRQGWETQYF. The V gene is TRBV5-6, the J gene TRBJ2-5, with 7 bases identical to TRBD1. The CDR3 contains 13 residues. V lost 7 bases and J lost 5; bases outside the gene matches: 8. Germline V gives CDR1 SGHDT, CDR2 YYEEEE.

This clonotype was seen many times. V is TRBV29-1 and J is TRBJ1-1; D not resolved. Trimming took off 4 bases at V and 4 bases at J, with 22 bases between the two ends. CDR1 SQVTM and CDR2 ANQGSEA come from the germline V gene. The CDR3 runs to 16 residues. The CDR3 nucleotides are TGCAGCGTTGTTTTTAGCGTCTCCGGGCTGGGCACTGAAGCTTTCTTT. Translated: CSVVFSVSGLGTEAFF.

The J gene is TRBJ2-5, the V gene TRBV25-1; maybe TRBD1 (6 bases). Germline CDR1 reads MGHDK; CDR2 reads SYGVNS. V shed 4 bases and J shed 4 bases, with 16 bases lying between them. CDR3 size: 15 residues. DNA of the CDR3: TGTGCCAGCAGTGGGGGGAGTCAGGGGAGAGAGACCCAGTACTTC. Translating it yields CASSGGSQGRETQYF.

This clonotype has a count of ten or more. The V call is TRBV10-3, the J call TRBJ1-6, with 9 bases identical to TRBD1. V lost 6 bases to trimming and J lost 7 bases; unmatched junction nucleotides: 4. From germline, CDR1 is ENHRY and CDR2 SYGVKD. CDR3 size: 14 residues. The CDR3 region has the DNA TGTGCCATCAGGGGGACAGGGTGGAATTCACCCCTCCACTTT. It translates to CAIRGTGWNSPLHF.

In its sample, this clonotype was seen many times. The genes are TRBV11-2 and TRBJ2-5; D call uncertain. This CDR3 comprises 15 residues. Per the germline V gene, CDR1 is SGHAT and CDR2 is FQNNGV. The V end was cut by 0 bases, the J end by 1 base, with 9 bases between. The CDR3, as DNA: TGTGCCAGCAGCTTAGAGTTCCAGGCCCAAGAGACCCAGTACTTC. It specifies CASSLEFQAQETQYF.

V usage is TRBV19 and J usage is TRBJ2-2, with D perhaps TRBD2 (5 bases). The CDR3 consists of 15 residues. V lost 3 bases and J 7 bases, leaving 15 bases between the germline ends. Germline V gene data show CDR1 as LNHDA and CDR2 as SQIVND (reference sequence). The CDR3, as DNA: TGTGCCAGTAGTATGGGAAGGGCCGCGGGCGGGGAGCTGTTTTTT. It specifies CASSMGRAAGGELFF. Together with reference TRBV19 and TRBJ2-2, the CDR3 gives the full variable domain: DGGITQSPKYLFRKEGQNVTLSCEQNLNHDAMYWYRQDPGQGLRLIYYSQIVNDFQKGDIAEGYSVSREKKESFPLTVTSAQKNPTAFYLCASSMGRAAGGELFFGEGSRLTVL.

This clonotype appeared many times. J is TRBJ2-7 and V is TRBV28; tentatively, D is TRBD1 or TRBD2 (5 bases each). The CDR3 totals 13 residues. Germline V gene data show CDR1 as MDHEN and CDR2 as SYDVKM. Trimming took off 10 bases at V and 2 bases at J, with 15 bases between the two ends. The CDR3 nucleotides read TGTGCCACCGGCCGGGACGGGACCTACGAGCAGTACTTC. This codes for CATGRDGTYEQYF.

Points on this clonotype: A much bigger clone sits one base away, suggesting this may be a read error. The chain joins TRBV5-1 to TRBJ1-2; TRBD1 agrees at 12 bases. The V gene's germline CDR1 is SGHRS and CDR2 YFSETQ. This CDR3 has 14 residues. The trim removed 0 bases at V and 8 bases at J, leaving 2 bases unmatched. CDR3 sequence: CASSLAGTGGGYTF. The CDR3 DNA is TGCGCCAGCAGCTTGGCCGGGACAGGGGGCGGCTACACCTTC.

This clonotype came up once. The chain employs TRBV4-1 and TRBJ2-5; 7 nucleotides align to TRBD1. CDR1 is MGHRA, CDR2 YSYEKL, per germline. The trim removed 2 bases at V and 3 bases at J, leaving 6 bases unmatched. The CDR3 totals 15 residues. The CDR3 bases are TGCGCCAGCAGCCAAACAGGGGCGCTAGAAGAGACCCAGTACTTC. Protein: CASSQTGALEETQYF.

V gene TRBV5-1 combines with J gene TRBJ1-1; no clear D. The V and J ends lost 1 base and 0 bases respectively, with 13 bases between them. This CDR3 has 16 residues. Germline CDR1 reads SGHRS; CDR2 reads YFSETQ. Here the CDR3 reads CASSLSRGTMNTEAFF. CDR3 nucleotides: TGCGCCAGCAGCTTGTCGCGAGGAACCATGAACACTGAAGCTTTCTTT.

Comment on this clonotype: This may be a read error, as it is one base from a much larger clone. The gene calls are TRBV2 and TRBJ2-7; TRBD2 agrees at 8 bases. Germline V gene sequence: CDR1 SNHLY, CDR2 FYNNEI. After removal of 4 bases from V and 5 bases from J, the junction contained 10 bases not matched to a gene. The CDR3 sequence is 15 residues long. CDR3 region: CASSAGLVGVHEQYF. The DNA of the CDR3 is TGTGCCAGCAGTGCGGGACTAGTGGGAGTCCACGAGCAGTACTTC.

This clonotype appeared many times. The chain has TRBV3-1 and TRBJ2-3; D ambiguous. The CDR3 totals 15 residues. The V end lost 0 bases, the J end lost 4 bases, and 11 bases lay between the germline ends. Per germline, CDR1 LGHDT and CDR2 YNNKEL (reference sequence). CDR3 region: CASSQEKSLADTQYF. CDR3 in DNA: TGTGCCAGCAGCCAAGAAAAGAGTCTCGCAGATACGCAGTATTTT.

This clonotype has just a few counts. The chain carries TRBV10-3 and TRBJ2-7, with no clear D. Germline-derived CDR1 and CDR2 are ENHRY and SYGVKD. The germline V and J ends were trimmed by 3 bases and 7 bases, with 19 bases remaining between them. This CDR3 contains 15 residues. This CDR3 reads CAISETVPPWGEQYF. CDR3 nucleotides: TGTGCCATCAGTGAAACGGTCCCACCTTGGGGAGAGCAGTACTTC.

This clonotype was observed a handful of times. V usage is TRBV6-2 or TRBV6-3 and J usage is TRBJ2-5; 11 bases are a match to TRBD2. This CDR3 region has 15 residues. V gave up 5 bases and J gave up 2 bases; unmatched junction bases: 4. Germline-derived CDR1 and CDR2 are MNHEY and SVGEGT. CDR3: CASSQLAGAQETQYF. The DNA of the CDR3 is TGTGCCAGCAGTCAACTAGCGGGAGCGCAAGAGACCCAGTACTTC.

This clonotype was seen more than once but under ten times. The V call is TRBV19, the J call TRBJ2-6, with unresolved D. This CDR3 is 14 amino acids long. Germline CDR1 and CDR2: LNHDA and SQIVND (reference sequence). Between the trimmed V and J ends, which lost 4 bases and 0 bases, there was a span of 4 bases. Here the CDR3 reads CASSTLSGANVLTF. The CDR3 nucleotides read TGTGCCAGTAGTACTCTCTCTGGGGCCAACGTCCTGACTTTC. Drawing the rest from reference TRBV19 and TRBJ2-6, the complete variable domain is DGGITQSPKYLFRKEGQNVTLSCEQNLNHDAMYWYRQDPGQGLRLIYYSQIVNDFQKGDIAEGYSVSREKKESFPLTVTSAQKNPTAFYLCASSTLSGANVLTFGAGSRLTVL.

This sequence joins TRBV2 and TRBJ1-5, with 12 bases lining up with TRBD1. CDR3 size: 14 residues. Germline-derived CDR1 and CDR2 are SNHLY and FYNNEI. After removal of 8 bases from V and 5 bases from J, the junction contained 4 bases not matched to a gene. The CDR3 nucleotides read TGTGCCAGCGAGGGGACAGGGGGCTATCAGCCCCAGCATTTT. Amino acid sequence: CASEGTGGYQPQHF.

In its sample, this clonotype was seen many times. V is TRBV27 and J is TRBJ2-7, with a tentative D call TRBD1 (6 bases). V lost 4 bases and J lost 2, with 12 bases in between. This CDR3 has 14 amino acids. Looked up from germline, CDR1 is MNHEY and CDR2 is SMNVEV (reference sequence). CDR3 sequence (DNA): TGTGCCAGCAGTTGGGTACAGGGCCCCTACGAGCAGTACTTC. Amino acids: CASSWVQGPYEQYF.

This clonotype has ten or more counts. The chain joins TRBV20-1 to TRBJ1-1, with D maybe TRBD1 (5 bases). CDR1 and CDR2 (germline): DFQATT, SNEGSKA (reference sequence). CDR3 size: 14 residues. The V and J ends lost 0 bases and 3 bases respectively, with 11 bases between them. CDR3 coding DNA: TGCAGTGCTAGAGAAATCGTCAGGGACACTGAAGCTTTCTTT. This encodes CSAREIVRDTEAFF.

Concerning this clonotype itself: A clone one base away is much larger, so this may be a read error. The chain joins TRBV12-3 or TRBV12-4 to TRBJ1-3; tentative D call: TRBD1 (6 bases). The CDR3 is made up of 16 amino acids. Between the trimmed V and J ends, which lost 5 bases and 0 bases, there was a span of 14 bases. The CDR3 loop is CASSIGGWPSGNTIYF. In nucleotides, the CDR3 is TGTGCCAGCAGTATTGGGGGCTGGCCCTCTGGAAACACCATATATTTT.

This clonotype was seen repeatedly, ten times or more. The rearrangement links TRBV12-3 or TRBV12-4 to TRBJ1-5; D not resolved. V dropped 3 bases and J dropped 3 bases, with 12 bases sitting between them. The CDR3 is 15 residues long. CDR3 sequence: CASSFVVAVNQPQHF. The CDR3 bases are TGTGCCAGCAGTTTCGTGGTGGCGGTCAATCAGCCCCAGCATTTT.

This clonotype came up many times. CDR3 nucleotides: TGTGCCAGCAGCTTAATAGCTTACAATGAGCAGTTCTTC. It codes for CASSLIAYNEQFF. The chain couples TRBV7-3 to TRBJ2-1; D is uncertain. Looked up from germline, CDR1 is SGHTA and CDR2 is FQGTGA. V was cut by 1 base and J by 4 bases, with 5 bases left in between. The CDR3 runs to 13 residues.

V gene TRBV6-4 combines with J gene TRBJ2-5, with 12 nucleotides matching TRBD2. V dropped 6 bases and J dropped 5; count of bases not matched to a gene: 4. CDR3 size: 14 residues. From germline, CDR1 is MRHNA and CDR2 SNTAGT. The chain's CDR3 is CASRTSGSRETQYF. The CDR3 DNA reads as TGTGCCAGCAGGACTAGCGGGAGCAGGGAGACCCAGTACTTC.

In DNA form, the CDR3 reads TGCGCCAGCAGCCAAGTAGGGGTCAATCAGCCCCAGCATTTT. Translating gives CASSQVGVNQPQHF. The J gene is TRBJ1-5, the V gene TRBV4-1, with D tentatively TRBD1 (5 bases). CDR3 length: 14 amino acids. Deletions cut 1 base from V and 3 bases from J, with 7 bases between. The V gene's germline CDR1 is MGHRA and CDR2 YSYEKL.